This TCR beta chain comes out of a study of early T cells in non-severe SARS-CoV-2 infection. Looking at the study overall: Sequencing of bulk RNA from unsorted whole blood was done, without chain pairing.

Individual cDNA molecules each received unique molecular identifiers attached to them. MiXCR was run by TCRdb on the 5' RACE reads, yielding one entry per CDR3 protein. In the table there are 90,000 to 120,000 distinct CDR3 sequences, around 10% of which are singletons. CDR1 and CDR2 from the germline V gene are MDHEN and SYDVKM. The CDR3 has 14 amino acids. V lost 1 base and J 0 bases, leaving 6 bases between the germline ends. Sequencing input: whole blood. The clonotype comes from an adult who was a healthcare worker with PCR-confirmed SARS-CoV-2 infection or an uninfected control (not recorded which). J is TRBJ1-2 and V is TRBV28, with D uncertain. The CDR3 is CASSLSPPNYGYTF. CDR3 coding DNA: TGTGCCAGCAGTTTATCTCCACCTAACTATGGCTACACCTTC.